A single sample is the source of the 26 T cell receptor beta chains below, sequenced in a study of CD8+CD57+ T cells in acquired aplastic anemia. Profiling that covered TCR beta VDJ and CDR3 relied on genomic DNA as its template. TCRdb called the reads again in MiXCR, with one record for every CDR3 protein. In the table there are fewer than 200,000 distinct CDR3 sequences, 48% of which are singletons. The sequenced patients had an expansion of CD8+CD57+ cells seen by flow cytometry. Sequencing was performed on sorted CD4+, CD8+, or CD8+CD57+ T cells (not recorded which) from PBMCs. These receptors were obtained from a human donor with aplastic anemia.

This rearrangement joins TRBV7-9 to TRBJ2-5; D possibly corresponds to TRBD1 (6 bases). Germline V gives CDR1 SEHNR, CDR2 FQNEAQ (reference sequence). The V and J ends lost 1 base and 6 bases respectively, with 6 bases between them. The CDR3 has 12 residues. The CDR3 loop is CASSLGGQTQYF. The CDR3 coding sequence is TGTGCCAGCAGCTTAGGGGGGCAGACCCAGTACTTC.

This clonotype was recorded at least ten times. The rearrangement links TRBV6-1 to TRBJ2-5, with D tentatively TRBD2 (7 bases). Germline CDR1 MNHNS, CDR2 SASEGT. The CDR3 sequence is 15 residues long. V lost 8 bases to trimming and J lost 5 bases, with 21 bases between them. The CDR3 DNA follows: TGTGCCAGCGGGAAAGGGGGGGTGGCGTTGGAGACCCAGTACTTC. Its translation: CASGKGGVALETQYF.

This clonotype was seen once. V usage is TRBV7-3 and J usage is TRBJ2-1; D not certain. V was trimmed by 5 bases and J by 9 bases, leaving 11 bases between them. The CDR3 has 12 residues. CDR1 is SGHTA and CDR2 is FQGTGA in the germline V gene. As DNA, the CDR3 is TGTGCCAGCAGCCCAACGTTAGTTGAGCAGTTCTTC. This codes for CASSPTLVEQFF.

The chain uses TRBV19 and TRBJ2-5, with TRBD1 matching over 12 bases. The J segment lost 5 bases and the V segment lost 3 bases, leaving 4 bases of the junction unmatched. CDR1 is LNHDA and CDR2 is SQIVND in the germline V gene (reference sequence). This CDR3 is built from 15 residues. CDR3 DNA sequence: TGTGCCAGTAGTATTGGGACAGGGGGCGGTGAGACCCAGTACTTC. Protein product: CASSIGTGGGETQYF.

This clonotype has ten or more counts. The chain has TRBV5-1 and TRBJ2-7; D gene uncertain. Trimming left V 6 bases short and J 6 bases short, with 22 bases between. CDR3 length equals 15 residues. Germline lookup yields CDR1 SGHRS and CDR2 YFSETQ. The CDR3 DNA is TGCGCCAGCAACCCTGACTTCGGCGCGACCGGCGAGCAGTACTTC. Its translation: CASNPDFGATGEQYF.

This clonotype was detected many times. The V and J genes are TRBV25-1 and TRBJ1-1; TRBD1 might be the D (6 bases). There are 13 residues in the CDR3. Germline V gene data show CDR1 as MGHDK and CDR2 as SYGVNS. Between the trimmed V and J ends, which lost 2 bases and 5 bases, there was a span of 9 bases. CDR3 in DNA: TGTGCCAGCAGTGAAATTCAGGGGACTGAAGCTTTCTTT. Its translation is CASSEIQGTEAFF.

The V and J genes are TRBV6-1 and TRBJ2-7, with a weak D call TRBD2 (5 bases). From germline, CDR1 is MNHNS and CDR2 SASEGT. The CDR3 has 14 amino acids. Trimming left V 5 bases short and J 1 base short, with 12 bases between. This CDR3 reads CASSMTRGSYEQYF. The DNA for the CDR3 is TGTGCCAGCAGTATGACGAGAGGGTCCTACGAGCAGTACTTC.

This clonotype occurred many times. This rearrangement joins TRBV7-3 to TRBJ2-3, with 11 positions matching TRBD2. Unmatched junction bases numbered 3, after V lost 4 bases and J lost 3 bases. Germline values: CDR1 SGHTA, CDR2 FQGTGA. The CDR3 is 15 amino acids. The CDR3 sequence: CASSSRLAGTDTQYF. The CDR3 DNA reads as TGTGCCAGCAGCTCCAGACTAGCGGGGACAGATACGCAGTATTTT. Complete variable domain (other parts from reference TRBV7-3 and TRBJ2-3): GAGVSQTPSNKVTEKGKYVELRCDPISGHTALYWYRQSLGQGPEFLIYFQGTGAADDSGLPNDRFFAVRPEGSVSTLKIQRTERGDSAVYLCASSSRLAGTDTQYFGPGTRLTVL.

CDR3 loop: CASLRGGEQYF. The DNA of the CDR3 is TGTGCCAGCCTTAGGGGGGGCGAGCAGTACTTC. The chain uses TRBV2 and TRBJ2-7, with D maybe TRBD2 (7 bases). Germline CDR1 is SNHLY and CDR2 is FYNNEI. The length of the CDR3 is 11 residues. V gave up 8 bases and J gave up 6 bases, with 11 bases separating them.

There are a few counts of this clonotype. The chain recombines TRBV11-2 with TRBJ2-7; 9 bases align to TRBD1. The V segment lost 6 bases and the J segment 1 base; nucleotides outside the gene matches: 4. The CDR3 is 14 amino acids. Germline V gives CDR1 SGHAT, CDR2 FQNNGV. In nucleotides, the CDR3 is TGTGCCAGCAGAACCGGGACAGGGTCCTACGAGCAGTACTTC. This gives the protein CASRTGTGSYEQYF.

The V gene is TRBV24-1, the J gene TRBJ2-1; 7 nucleotides agree with TRBD1. CDR1 and CDR2 (germline): KGHDR, SFDVKD. This CDR3 region has 13 residues. The V gene end was trimmed by 0 bases and the J gene end by 10 bases; junction bases not matched to a gene: 2. The CDR3 sequence: CATSDLWGQEQFF. The CDR3 DNA is TGTGCCACCAGTGATTTGTGGGGACAGGAGCAGTTCTTC.

The gene calls are TRBV7-2 and TRBJ2-7, with unresolved D. The V gene's germline CDR1 is SGHTA and CDR2 FQGNSA. CDR3 length: 11 residues. V lost 6 bases, J lost 3 bases, and 6 bases lay in between. Here the CDR3 DNA reads TGTGCCAGCAGTATGGACTACGAGCAGTACTTC. As protein: CASSMDYEQYF. Full variable domain (rest looked up from reference TRBV7-2 and TRBJ2-7): GAGVSQSPSNKVTEKGKDVELRCDPISGHTALYWYRQSLGQGLEFLIYFQGNSAPDKSGLPSDRFSAERTGGSVSTLTIQRTQQEDSAVYLCASSMDYEQYFGPGTRLTVT.

In this sample, this clonotype turned up many times. The chain combines TRBV5-1 with TRBJ2-3; 7 bases are a match to TRBD1. The germline V gene has CDR1 SGHRS and CDR2 YFSETQ. The V and J ends lost 4 bases and 6 bases, in that order; junction bases with no gene match: 5. CDR3 length: 13 residues. This chain's CDR3 is CASSTGVGDTQYF. CDR3 nucleotides: TGCGCCAGCAGCACAGGGGTAGGGGATACGCAGTATTTT.

The rearrangement links TRBV29-1 to TRBJ1-2; possibly TRBD1 for D (5 bases). V shed 0 bases and J shed 6 bases, with 14 bases lying between them. Germline CDR1 reads SQVTM; CDR2 reads ANQGSEA. The CDR3 runs 14 residues. The CDR3 reads CSVEEEGLIDGYTF. CDR3 DNA: TGCAGCGTTGAAGAGGAGGGGCTCATCGATGGCTACACCTTC.

Notes on this clonotype: No conserved phenylalanine or tryptophan is present at the end of the CDR3, so a read error is the likely explanation. This chain joins TRBV29-1 and TRBJ2-3, with D possibly TRBD2 on 6 matching bases. Trimming cost V 4 bases and J 6 bases, with 17 bases left between them. The CDR3 has 14 amino acids. The germline gives CDR1 SQVTM, CDR2 ANQGSEA. CDR3 amino acids: CSVAVEGQTDTQYS. In nucleotides, the CDR3 is TGCAGCGTTGCCGTGGAGGGGCAGACGGATACGCAGTATTCT.

The chain is built from TRBV10-3 and TRBJ1-2; 7 bases agree with TRBD1. V lost 3 bases to trimming and J lost 8 bases; unmatched junction nucleotides: 9. CDR1 is ENHRY, CDR2 SYGVKD, per germline. The CDR3 is 14 amino acids. The CDR3 reads CAISDFTGAGGYTF. CDR3 sequence (DNA): TGTGCCATCAGTGACTTTACAGGGGCGGGGGGCTACACCTTC.

This clonotype was recorded at least ten times. The genes are TRBV11-1 and TRBJ2-3; 10 bases map to TRBD2. The CDR3 loop spans 15 amino acids. V gave up 5 bases and J gave up 4 bases; unmatched junction bases: 6. Germline CDR1 SGHAT, CDR2 FQDESV (reference sequence). The CDR3, as DNA: TGTGCCAGCAGCATTAGCGGGGGGAATGCAGATACGCAGTATTTT. It is translated as CASSISGGNADTQYF. Drawing the rest from reference TRBV11-1 and TRBJ2-3, the complete variable domain is EAEVAQSPRYKITEKSQAVAFWCDPISGHATLYWYRQILGQGPELLVQFQDESVVDDSQLPKDRFSAERLKGVDSTLKIQPAELGDSAMYLCASSISGGNADTQYFGPGTRLTVL.

The sample holds many counts of this clonotype. The rearrangement uses TRBV11-2 and TRBJ2-1, with 7 bases aligning to TRBD1. This CDR3 is built from 16 residues. The V segment lost 4 bases and the J segment 8 bases; nucleotides outside the gene matches: 14. Germline V lookup: CDR1 SGHAT, CDR2 FQNNGV. The CDR3 coding sequence is TGTGCCAGCAGCTCAGGGGTTAGGGGGCCTAGGGATGAGCAGTTCTTC. It is translated as CASSSGVRGPRDEQFF.

This clonotype was found many times. The chain employs TRBV3-1 and TRBJ2-5, with D perhaps assigned TRBD1 or TRBD2 (6 bases each). Per the germline V gene, CDR1 is LGHDT and CDR2 is YNNKEL (reference sequence). Trimming took off 7 bases at V and 6 bases at J, with 12 bases between the two ends. The CDR3 is made up of 12 amino acids. CDR3 residues: CASTGAGKTQYF. In DNA, the CDR3 is TGTGCCAGCACGGGGGCCGGGAAGACCCAGTACTTC.

The CDR3 loop reads CATSDMNRGGEQFF. The CDR3 region has the DNA TGTGCCACCAGTGATATGAACAGGGGGGGTGAGCAGTTCTTC. The rearrangement joins TRBV24-1 to TRBJ2-1, with a weak D call TRBD1 (8 bases). Looked up from germline, CDR1 is KGHDR and CDR2 is SFDVKD. This CDR3 is built from 14 residues. With 3 bases removed from V and 9 bases from J, the gap between germline ends came to 14 bases.

Remarks on this clonotype: A read error may be the cause here, since a much bigger clone is one base away. This sequence joins TRBV6-1 and TRBJ1-3, with 8 nucleotides matching TRBD1. CDR3 length equals 14 residues. Germline CDR1 reads MNHNS; CDR2 reads SASEGT. CDR3 bases: TGTGCCAGCAACCAGGGGGCAGCTGGAAACACCGTATATTTT. Translating it yields CASNQGAAGNTVYF.

The CDR3 nucleotides read TGTGCCAGCAGGAAGACAGGGGGCGATGAAAAACTGTTTTTT. This sequence encodes CASRKTGGDEKLFF. The chain combines TRBV2 with TRBJ1-4; 10 nucleotides agree with TRBD1. J gave up 6 bases and V 6 bases, and 4 bases lay outside the gene matches. The CDR3 sequence is 14 residues long. The germline gives CDR1 SNHLY, CDR2 FYNNEI.

This clonotype was observed many times. This chain joins TRBV20-1 and TRBJ2-3; 7 bases are shared with TRBD1. The CDR3 is 14 residues long. Trimming at V came to 2 bases and at J to 3 bases, leaving 5 bases not matched to a gene. Germline V lookup: CDR1 DFQATT, CDR2 SNEGSKA (reference sequence). This CDR3 reads CSARNNRGTDTQYF. For the CDR3, the DNA is TGCAGTGCTAGAAATAACAGGGGAACAGATACGCAGTATTTT.

The chain has TRBV19 and TRBJ2-5, with D possibly being TRBD1 (6 bases). The V gene's germline CDR1 is LNHDA and CDR2 SQIVND (reference sequence). The CDR3 is 13 amino acids. The V and J ends lost 10 bases and 0 bases respectively, with 12 bases between them. The CDR3 DNA is TGTGCCACAGGGACATGGGACCAAGAGACCCAGTACTTC. Amino acids: CATGTWDQETQYF.

The chain joins TRBV29-1 to TRBJ2-7; 11 positions match TRBD2. CDR1 SQVTM and CDR2 ANQGSEA come from the germline V gene. The length of the CDR3 is 13 residues. The trim removed 8 bases at V and 3 bases at J, leaving 6 bases unmatched. The CDR3 DNA reads TGCAGCTTGGGTAGCGGGGGGGACTACGAGCAGTACTTC. Its translation is CSLGSGGDYEQYF.

The chain recombines TRBV2 with TRBJ1-2; tentative D call: TRBD1 (6 bases). This CDR3 has 13 residues. With 8 bases removed from V and 8 bases from J, the gap between germline ends came to 18 bases. The germline V gene has CDR1 SNHLY and CDR2 FYNNEI. CDR3 in amino acids: CASRASGGAGYTF. DNA of the CDR3: TGTGCCAGCCGGGCGAGTGGGGGGGCAGGCTACACCTTC.